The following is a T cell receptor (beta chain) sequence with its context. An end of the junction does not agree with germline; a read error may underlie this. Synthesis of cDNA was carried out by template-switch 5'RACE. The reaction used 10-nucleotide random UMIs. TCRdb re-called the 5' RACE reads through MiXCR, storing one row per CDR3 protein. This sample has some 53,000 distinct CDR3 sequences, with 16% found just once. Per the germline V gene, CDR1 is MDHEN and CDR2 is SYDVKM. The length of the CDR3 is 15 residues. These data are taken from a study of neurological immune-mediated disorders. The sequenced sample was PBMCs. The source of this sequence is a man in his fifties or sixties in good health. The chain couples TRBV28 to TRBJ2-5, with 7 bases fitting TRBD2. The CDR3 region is CASSQPGGLQENQYF. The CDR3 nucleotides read TGTGCCAGCAGCCAACCGGGGGGTCTCCAAGAGAACCAGTACTTC.